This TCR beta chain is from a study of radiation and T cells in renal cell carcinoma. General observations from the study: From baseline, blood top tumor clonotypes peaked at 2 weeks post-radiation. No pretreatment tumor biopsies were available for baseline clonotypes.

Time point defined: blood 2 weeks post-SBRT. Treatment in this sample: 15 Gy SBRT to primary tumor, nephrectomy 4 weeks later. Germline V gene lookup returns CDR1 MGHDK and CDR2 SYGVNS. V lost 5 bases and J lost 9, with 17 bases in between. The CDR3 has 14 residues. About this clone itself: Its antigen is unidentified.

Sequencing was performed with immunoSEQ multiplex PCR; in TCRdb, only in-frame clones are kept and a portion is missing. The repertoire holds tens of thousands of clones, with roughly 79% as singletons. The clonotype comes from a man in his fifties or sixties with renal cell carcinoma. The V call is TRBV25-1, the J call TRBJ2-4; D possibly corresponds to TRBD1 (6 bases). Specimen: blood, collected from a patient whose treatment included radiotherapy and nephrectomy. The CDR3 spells CASSSQGLTGIQYF. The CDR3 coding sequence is TGTGCCAGCAGTTCCCAGGGGTTGACGGGCATTCAGTACTTC.